A single sample is the source of the 28 T cell receptor beta chains below, sequenced in a study of T cells after yellow fever vaccination. Each CDR3 protein is one row after TCRdb ran MiXCR on the 5' RACE reads. The table has 300,000 or so distinct CDR3 sequences, under 15% seen once. The material was CD4+ T cells sorted from PBMCs, obtained 45 days after the yellow fever booster vaccination. The receptors were sampled from a man aged 25-45 years who received the YFV17D yellow fever vaccine.

This clonotype has just a few counts. The chain is built from TRBV24-1 and TRBJ2-3; 9 nucleotides align to TRBD1. This CDR3 spans 17 amino acids. In germline, CDR1 is KGHDR, CDR2 SFDVKD. Trimming took 3 bases from V and 0 from J; bases not matched to a gene: 6. CDR3 in amino acids: CATSDSTGGWSTDTQYF. DNA for the CDR3: TGTGCCACCAGTGATAGTACAGGGGGCTGGAGCACAGATACGCAGTATTTT.

This clonotype was detected only a few times. J is TRBJ2-7 and V is TRBV3-1; D remains unclear. This CDR3 has 12 residues. V was pared by 5 bases and J by 5 bases, with 10 bases between. Per the germline V gene, CDR1 is LGHDT and CDR2 is YNNKEL (reference sequence). The CDR3 sequence: CASSENMDEQYF. The CDR3 nucleotides are TGTGCCAGCAGCGAAAACATGGACGAGCAGTACTTC.

This clonotype was detected a few times. The rearrangement links TRBV30 to TRBJ2-5, with D hard to call. V lost 0 bases and J 2 bases, leaving 10 bases between the germline ends. The germline gives CDR1 GTSNPN, CDR2 SVGIG (reference sequence). The CDR3 extends over 14 amino acids. This CDR3 reads CAWSVAQQQETQYF. The CDR3, as DNA: TGTGCCTGGAGTGTAGCTCAGCAACAAGAGACCCAGTACTTC. The variable domain in full, completed from reference TRBV30 and TRBJ2-5, reads SQTIHQWPATLVQPVGSPLSLECTVEGTSNPNLYWYRQAAGRGLQLLFYSVGIGQISSEVPQNLSASRPQDRQFILSSKKLLLSDSGFYLCAWSVAQQQETQYFGPGTRLLVL.

This chain links TRBV20-1 with TRBJ2-1; 10 nucleotides agree with TRBD2. CDR1 DFQATT and CDR2 SNEGSKA come from the germline V gene (reference sequence). The V gene end was trimmed by 1 base and the J gene end by 3 bases; junction bases not matched to a gene: 6. This CDR3 comprises 16 residues. The DNA for the CDR3 is TGCAGTGCTAGAGTTTCACTAGCGGGAAACTACAATGAGCAGTTCTTC. Translation gives CSARVSLAGNYNEQFF.

This clonotype was seen a few times. The chain carries TRBV29-1 and TRBJ2-7, with D unclear. Germline lookup yields CDR1 SQVTM and CDR2 ANQGSEA. The length of the CDR3 is 14 residues. V dropped 7 bases and J dropped 5 bases, with 21 bases sitting between them. Here the CDR3 reads CSAIGDNTSHEQYF. The CDR3 DNA sequence: TGCAGCGCGATCGGCGACAACACGTCTCACGAGCAGTACTTC.

This clonotype was observed a handful of times. The chain carries TRBV27 and TRBJ2-5; D is uncertain. This CDR3 contains 14 residues. Trimming removed 6 bases from V and 5 bases from J, with 16 bases in between. Germline values: CDR1 MNHEY, CDR2 SMNVEV (reference sequence). The CDR3: CASRPRAVFETQYF. The CDR3 DNA reads as TGTGCCAGCAGGCCCCGGGCGGTTTTTGAGACCCAGTACTTC.

This clonotype was recorded a few times. The genes are TRBV7-9 and TRBJ1-4; 9 bases align to TRBD1. CDR1 is SEHNR, CDR2 FQNEAQ, per germline (reference sequence). V lost 5 bases and J lost 4; bases outside the gene matches: 5. CDR3 size: 15 residues. CDR3 nucleotide sequence: TGTGCCAGCAGCCGGGACAGGGCATATAATGAAAAACTGTTTTTT. Protein: CASSRDRAYNEKLFF. Drawing the rest from reference TRBV7-9 and TRBJ1-4, the complete variable domain is DTGVSQNPRHKITKRGQNVTFRCDPISEHNRLYWYRQTLGQGPEFLTYFQNEAQLEKSRLLSDRFSAERPKGSFSTLEIQRTEQGDSAMYLCASSRDRAYNEKLFFGSGTQLSVL.

V gene TRBV29-1 combines with J gene TRBJ2-7; D not resolved. This CDR3 is built from 12 residues. Germline-derived CDR1 and CDR2 are SQVTM and ANQGSEA. With 4 bases removed from V and 5 bases from J, the gap between germline ends came to 12 bases. This CDR3 reads CSVASRRDEQYF. DNA of the CDR3: TGCAGCGTTGCCTCTCGACGTGACGAGCAGTACTTC.

As regards this clonotype: One end of the junction fails to match germline, which may point to a read error. The chain recombines TRBV20-1 with TRBJ2-1, with a tentative D call TRBD2 (6 bases). Germline CDR1 and CDR2: DFQATT and SNEGSKA (reference sequence). The CDR3 is 16 amino acids. This chain's CDR3 is CSARRGGTAPYNEQFF. In DNA, the CDR3 is TGCAGCGCTAGGAGGGGTGGAACGGCCCCCTACAATGAGCAGTTCTTC.

The sample holds a few counts of this clonotype. This chain connects TRBV12-3 or TRBV12-4 to TRBJ2-3; D may be TRBD2 (5 bases). The CDR3 runs 14 residues. V lost 5 bases and J 0 bases, leaving 9 bases between the germline ends. The CDR3 sequence: CASSEAASTDTQYF. The CDR3 DNA follows: TGTGCCAGCAGTGAAGCGGCTAGCACAGATACGCAGTATTTT.

The V call is TRBV20-1, the J call TRBJ2-2, with TRBD1 identical over 8 bases. Germline V gene lookup returns CDR1 DFQATT and CDR2 SNEGSKA (reference sequence). The V and J ends lost 5 bases and 7 bases, in that order; junction bases with no gene match: 18. This CDR3 spans 17 amino acids. The CDR3 region is CSAGPGGKFPLGGELFF. The CDR3 bases are TGCAGTGCTGGCCCAGGGGGCAAGTTCCCATTGGGCGGGGAGCTGTTTTTT.

This chain joins TRBV20-1 and TRBJ1-2, with TRBD1 matching 8 bases. CDR1 and CDR2 (germline): DFQATT, SNEGSKA (reference sequence). Trimming at V came to 2 bases and at J to 4 bases, leaving 6 bases not matched to a gene. The CDR3 loop spans 14 amino acids. Here the CDR3 reads CSARRPGGAYGYTF. The CDR3 DNA sequence: TGCAGTGCTAGAAGACCAGGGGGCGCCTATGGCTACACCTTC.

This clonotype was counted between two and nine times. The V and J genes are TRBV18 and TRBJ2-1; D is tentatively TRBD1 or TRBD2 (5 bases each). V was shortened by 3 bases and J by 5 bases, with 11 bases between the two germline ends. The CDR3 extends over 14 amino acids. Germline CDR1 and CDR2: KGHSH and LQKENI. This CDR3 reads CASSPPGPNNEQFF. In nucleotides, the CDR3 is TGTGCCAGCTCACCGCCGGGACCTAACAATGAGCAGTTCTTC.

This clonotype occurred a few times. V and J are TRBV5-1 and TRBJ1-2, with D perhaps matching TRBD1 (5 bases). Germline CDR1 is SGHRS and CDR2 is YFSETQ. The CDR3 is 12 residues long. The V end was cut by 1 base, the J end by 6 bases, with 7 bases between. The CDR3 reads CASSLQGDGYTF. In DNA, the CDR3 is TGCGCCAGCAGCTTGCAGGGCGATGGCTACACCTTC.

This clonotype showed up just a few times. The V call is TRBV12-3 or TRBV12-4, the J call TRBJ2-7; 13 nucleotides match TRBD2. The CDR3 consists of 15 residues. With V trimmed by 6 bases and J by 2 bases, 4 bases remained unmatched. CDR3 coding DNA: TGTGCCAGCAGCGCCGGACTAGCGGGGGCCTACGAGCAGTACTTC. It translates to CASSAGLAGAYEQYF.

Only a few counts were recorded for this clonotype. The chain joins TRBV14 to TRBJ2-4, with D possibly matching TRBD1 (5 bases). Germline CDR1 and CDR2: SGHDN and FVKESK. This CDR3 has 14 residues. Trimming cost V 4 bases and J 4 bases, with 11 bases left between them. This chain's CDR3 is CASSPGHMKNIQYF. The CDR3 region has the DNA TGTGCCAGCAGCCCCGGACATATGAAAAACATTCAGTACTTC.

This clonotype has a count of ten or more. This chain connects TRBV7-2 to TRBJ2-3; D is unclear. V lost 8 bases to trimming and J lost 3 bases, with 9 bases between them. Looked up from germline, CDR1 is SGHTA and CDR2 is FQGNSA. This CDR3 has 12 residues. CDR3 residues: CASSPVTDTQYF. The CDR3 DNA reads TGTGCCAGCTCACCGGTGACAGATACGCAGTATTTT.

Only a few counts were recorded for this clonotype. The J gene is TRBJ2-3, the V gene TRBV12-3 or TRBV12-4, with 11 bases fitting TRBD2. The CDR3 sequence is 15 residues long. The junction had 9 bases not matched to a gene; V was cut back by 5 bases and J by 8 bases. As DNA, the CDR3 is TGTGCCAGCAGTCCCATAGCGGGAGGGTACGGTACGCAGTATTTT. As protein: CASSPIAGGYGTQYF.

This sequence joins TRBV29-1 and TRBJ2-3, with TRBD2 matching over 9 bases. CDR1 is SQVTM and CDR2 is ANQGSEA in the germline V gene. Trimming cost V 7 bases and J 8 bases; bases outside gene matches: 13. The CDR3 is 14 amino acids. CDR3 DNA sequence: TGCAGCGCGGTCAAGACTAGCGGCCTCCCTACGCAGTATTTT. Translation gives CSAVKTSGLPTQYF.

This clonotype was seen more than once but under ten times. The J gene is TRBJ2-1, the V gene TRBV20-1; weak D call: TRBD1 (6 bases). The germline CDR1 and CDR2 sequences are DFQATT and SNEGSKA (reference sequence). Between the trimmed V and J ends, which lost 0 bases and 4 bases, there was a span of 16 bases. CDR3 length equals 16 residues. The CDR3 DNA follows: TGCAGTGCTAGAGATCAGGGGCTAGGAAGATACAATGAGCAGTTCTTC. As protein: CSARDQGLGRYNEQFF.

The chain couples TRBV5-1 to TRBJ2-1, with no clear D. Germline V CDR1 and CDR2: SGHRS, YFSETQ. The CDR3 runs 14 residues. Trimming stripped 2 bases from V and 3 bases from J, with 9 bases between. The CDR3 loop reads CASSFPQDYNEQFF. Written as DNA, the CDR3 is TGCGCCAGCAGCTTTCCCCAGGACTACAATGAGCAGTTCTTC.

In its sample, this clonotype was seen a few times. The J gene is TRBJ2-1, the V gene TRBV7-2; 8 positions match TRBD2. Per the germline V gene, CDR1 is SGHTA and CDR2 is FQGNSA. V shed 1 base, J shed 8 bases, and the junction held 7 bases outside the gene matches. This CDR3 region has 15 residues. CDR3 DNA: TGTGCCAGCAGCTTAGGCGGGAGGAAGGTGGATGAGCAGTTCTTC. This encodes CASSLGGRKVDEQFF.

This clonotype turned up a few times. The CDR3 sequence is CASSKSRGPPTYNEQFF. The CDR3, as DNA: TGTGCCAGCAGCAAATCGAGGGGGCCCCCTACCTACAATGAGCAGTTCTTC. The J gene is TRBJ2-1, the V gene TRBV6-2 or TRBV6-3; 7 bases fit TRBD1. The CDR3 has 17 amino acids. CDR1 is MNHEY, CDR2 SVGEGT, per germline. With V trimmed by 6 bases and J by 2 bases, 13 bases remained unmatched.

The CDR3 region has the DNA TGTGCCAGCAGCTTAGTTGGGCCCCCAGAGACCCAGTACTTC. Translation: CASSLVGPPETQYF. This chain joins TRBV7-2 and TRBJ2-5, with D unresolved. The CDR3 sequence is 14 residues long. Germline values: CDR1 SGHTA, CDR2 FQGNSA. V lost 1 base, J lost 4 bases, and 10 bases lay in between.

A few counts support this clonotype. The V call is TRBV20-1, the J call TRBJ2-7; 10 bases match TRBD2. V shed 5 bases and J 6 bases; nucleotides not matched to a gene: 10. Germline V gives CDR1 DFQATT, CDR2 SNEGSKA (reference sequence). This CDR3 comprises 14 residues. The CDR3: CSAGVLAGPTEQYF. CDR3 coding DNA: TGCAGTGCTGGGGTACTAGCGGGGCCTACCGAGCAGTACTTC.

The gene calls are TRBV20-1 and TRBJ2-7; D perhaps matches TRBD2 (5 bases). The CDR3 is made up of 14 amino acids. Germline V gene sequence: CDR1 DFQATT, CDR2 SNEGSKA (reference sequence). V dropped 4 bases and J dropped 2 bases, with 15 bases sitting between them. Here the CDR3 reads CSATLLARTYEQYF. CDR3 sequence (DNA): TGCAGTGCTACACTGTTAGCGCGCACCTACGAGCAGTACTTC.

V gene TRBV20-1 combines with J gene TRBJ2-1, with 9 bases aligning to TRBD2. CDR1 is DFQATT and CDR2 is SNEGSKA in the germline V gene (reference sequence). Germline trimming cut 6 bases from V and 1 base from J; bases unmatched to any gene: 4. The CDR3 is 14 residues long. DNA of the CDR3: TGCAGTGCAACTACTAGCGGGTCCTACAATGAGCAGTTCTTC. Translated: CSATTSGSYNEQFF.

The genes are TRBV20-1 and TRBJ2-1; 8 positions agree with TRBD2. CDR1 and CDR2 from the germline V gene are DFQATT and SNEGSKA (reference sequence). The CDR3 is 15 residues long. The V and J ends lost 2 bases and 3 bases, in that order; junction bases with no gene match: 6. The CDR3 bases are TGCAGTGCTAGATTTCGGACTAGCCTCTACAATGAGCAGTTCTTC. Its translation: CSARFRTSLYNEQFF.